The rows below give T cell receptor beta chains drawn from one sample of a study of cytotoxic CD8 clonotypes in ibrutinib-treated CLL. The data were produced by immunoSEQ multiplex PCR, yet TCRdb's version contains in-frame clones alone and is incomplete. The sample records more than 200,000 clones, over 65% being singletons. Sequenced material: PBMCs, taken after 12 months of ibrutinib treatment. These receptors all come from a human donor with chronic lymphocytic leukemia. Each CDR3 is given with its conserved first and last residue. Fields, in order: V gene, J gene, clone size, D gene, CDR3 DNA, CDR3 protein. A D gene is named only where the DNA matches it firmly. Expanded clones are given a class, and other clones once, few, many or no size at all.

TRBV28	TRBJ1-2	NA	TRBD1	TGTGCCAGCAGTTTGGGACAGGGCCACTATGGCTACACCTTC	CASSLGQGHYGYTF
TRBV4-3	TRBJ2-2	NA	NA	TGCGCCAGCAGCCAAGATGACGACAGAAACACCGGGGAGCTGTTTTTT	CASSQDDDRNTGELFF
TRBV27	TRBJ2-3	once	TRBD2	TGTGCCAGCAGTTTTTGGGGCGGGAGGTTCGTAGATACGCAGTATTTT	CASSFWGGRFVDTQYF
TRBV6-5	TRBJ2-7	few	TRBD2	TGTGCCAGCAGGAGGACTAGCGCGGCCCACGAGCAGTACTTC	CASRRTSAAHEQYF
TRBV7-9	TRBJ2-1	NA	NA	TGTGCCAGCAGCCCTCCCTTTAGGCTGGGGAATGAGCAGTTCTTC	CASSPPFRLGNEQFF
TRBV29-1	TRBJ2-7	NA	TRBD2	TGCAGCGTAGGTAGCGGGGCCTACGAGCAGTACTTC	CSVGSGAYEQYF
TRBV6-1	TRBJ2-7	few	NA	TGTGCCAGCAGTGAAGCGCATGGGGCGTACGAGCAGTACTTC	CASSEAHGAYEQYF
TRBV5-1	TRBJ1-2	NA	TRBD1	TGCGCCAGCCAATATGGACAGGGGAAGGGGTATGGCTACACCTTC	CASQYGQGKGYGYTF
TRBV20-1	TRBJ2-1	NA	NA	TGCAGTCCCGAAGGGAATGAGCAGTTCTTC	CSPEGNEQFF
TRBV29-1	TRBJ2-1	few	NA	TGCAGCGTCGGGCGGAGCTCCTACAATGAGCAGTTCTTC	CSVGRSSYNEQFF
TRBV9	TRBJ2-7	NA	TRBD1	TGTGCCAGCAGCCAGGGGGTAAAGGACGAGCAGTACTTC	CASSQGVKDEQYF
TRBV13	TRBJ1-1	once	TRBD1	TGTGCCAGCAGCCCAAGGACAGGGGCAGGATCTACTGAAGCTTTCTTT	CASSPRTGAGSTEAFF
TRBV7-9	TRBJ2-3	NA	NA	TGTGCCAGCACCCTTCGAGATACGCAGTATTTT	CASTLRDTQYF
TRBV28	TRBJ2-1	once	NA	TGTGCCAGCAGTTTACTGTCCGATGAGCAGTTCTTC	CASSLLSDEQFF
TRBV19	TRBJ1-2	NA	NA	TGTGCCAGTAGTAAACGACAGGAGTGGGGGTATGGCTACACCTTC	CASSKRQEWGYGYTF
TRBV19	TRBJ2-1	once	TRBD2	TGTGCCAGTAGTAGGGGACTAGCGAGCTCCTACAATGAGCAGTTCTTC	CASSRGLASSYNEQFF
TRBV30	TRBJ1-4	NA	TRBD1	TGTGCCTGGAGTGTCTCCGGGACAGGGCTGTTTTTT	CAWSVSGTGLFF
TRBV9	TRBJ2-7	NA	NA	TGTGCCAGCAGCAGGACGCCGGGGGAAGGCGAGCAGTACTTC	CASSRTPGEGEQYF
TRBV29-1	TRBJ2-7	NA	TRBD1	TGCAGCGTTGCTGGCAGGGGGCCTATCTACGAGCAGTACTTC	CSVAGRGPIYEQYF
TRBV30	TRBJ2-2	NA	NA	TGTGCCTGGAGTGGATGGGTCACCGGGGAGCTGTTTTTT	CAWSGWVTGELFF
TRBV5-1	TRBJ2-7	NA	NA	TGCGCCAGCAGCTTAACGGGAACATGGAGCGAGCAGTACTTC	CASSLTGTWSEQYF
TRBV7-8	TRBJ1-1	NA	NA	TGTGCCAGCAGCTTAGGACAGCGGAACACTGAAGCTTTCTTT	CASSLGQRNTEAFF